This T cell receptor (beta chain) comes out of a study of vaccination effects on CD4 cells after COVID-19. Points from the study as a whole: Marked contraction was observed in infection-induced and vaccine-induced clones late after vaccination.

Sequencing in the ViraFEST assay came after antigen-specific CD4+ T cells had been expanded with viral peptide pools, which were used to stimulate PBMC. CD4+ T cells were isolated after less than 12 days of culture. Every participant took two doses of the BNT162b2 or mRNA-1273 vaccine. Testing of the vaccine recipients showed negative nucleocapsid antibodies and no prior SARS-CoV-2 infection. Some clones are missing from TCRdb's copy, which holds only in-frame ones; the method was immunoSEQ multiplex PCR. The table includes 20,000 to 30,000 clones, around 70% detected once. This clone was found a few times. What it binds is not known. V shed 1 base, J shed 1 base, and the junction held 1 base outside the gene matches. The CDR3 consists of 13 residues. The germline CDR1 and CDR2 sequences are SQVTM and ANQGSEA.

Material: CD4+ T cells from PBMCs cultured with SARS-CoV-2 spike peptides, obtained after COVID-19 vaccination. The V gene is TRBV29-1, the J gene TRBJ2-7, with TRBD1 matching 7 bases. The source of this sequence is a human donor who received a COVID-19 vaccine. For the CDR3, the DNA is TGCAGCGTTGAAGGGGACAGATCCTACGAGCAGTACTTC. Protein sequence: CSVEGDRSYEQYF.